The 20 T cell receptor beta chains in this list originate from one sample, sequenced in a study of response to subunit inactivated influenza vaccine. Via MiXCR, TCRdb re-called the RT-PCR reads, giving one row per CDR3 protein. The repertoire holds about 570,000 distinct CDR3 sequences, with over 9% as singletons. These data were also reused for a study on T cells expressing NK-cell markers. That publication notes: TCR beta cDNA was generated via 5'RACE template switching incorporating UMIs.

Sequencing used PBMCs from blood, obtained on the day of vaccination. All receptors come from a man aged 45-65 years who received an inactivated influenza vaccine.

V gene TRBV20-1 combines with J gene TRBJ1-5; 7 bases line up with TRBD1. The germline CDR1 and CDR2 sequences are DFQATT and SNEGSKA (reference sequence). The V and J ends lost 1 base and 0 bases, in that order; junction bases with no gene match: 3. The CDR3 covers 15 residues. The CDR3 DNA is TGCAGTGCTAGAGTGGGGACAGATAGCAATCAGCCCCAGCATTTT. The encoded protein is CSARVGTDSNQPQHF.

This chain's CDR3 is CASSSTHSSGRVYNEQFF. Here the CDR3 DNA reads TGTGCCAGCAGTTCAACCCACTCTAGCGGGAGGGTATACAATGAGCAGTTCTTC. This chain links TRBV28 with TRBJ2-1; 12 positions agree with TRBD2. V dropped 4 bases and J dropped 4; count of bases not matched to a gene: 11. The CDR3 length is 18 residues. Per germline, CDR1 MDHEN and CDR2 SYDVKM.

This chain joins TRBV10-3 and TRBJ2-2, with 7 positions matching TRBD1. V lost 0 bases to trimming and J lost 1 base; unmatched junction nucleotides: 2. Germline V CDR1 and CDR2: ENHRY, SYGVKD. This CDR3 spans 16 amino acids. In DNA, the CDR3 is TGTGCCATCAGTGAGTCGGGACAGTGGAACACCGGGGAGCTGTTTTTT. This sequence encodes CAISESGQWNTGELFF.

V usage is TRBV6-5 and J usage is TRBJ2-7; D is possibly TRBD2 (5 bases). This CDR3 has 15 amino acids. Trimming stripped 1 base from V and 3 bases from J, with 13 bases between. Germline CDR1 is MNHEY and CDR2 is SVGAGI. The CDR3 spells CASSYFGGGIYEQYF. The CDR3 DNA reads TGTGCCAGCAGTTACTTCGGAGGTGGAATCTACGAGCAGTACTTC.

This clonotype has just a few counts. The gene calls are TRBV7-2 and TRBJ1-3; D might be TRBD1 (6 bases). The germline CDR1 and CDR2 sequences are SGHTA and FQGNSA. V was shortened by 5 bases and J by 0 bases, with 11 bases between the two germline ends. The CDR3 consists of 15 residues. The CDR3 region is CASSATGTSGNTIYF. The CDR3, as DNA: TGTGCCAGCAGCGCCACAGGGACCTCTGGAAACACCATATATTTT.

This clonotype was seen many times. CDR3 protein: CASSLSTGSSYNEQFF. The CDR3 DNA reads as TGTGCCAGCAGTTTATCGACGGGGAGCTCCTACAATGAGCAGTTCTTC. The chain joins TRBV28 to TRBJ2-1, with D perhaps TRBD2 (5 bases). This CDR3 has 16 amino acids. The V end was cut by 1 base, the J end by 0 bases, with 10 bases between. From germline, CDR1 is MDHEN and CDR2 SYDVKM. The complete variable domain, with remaining parts taken from reference TRBV28 and TRBJ2-1, reads DVKVTQSSRYLVKRTGEKVFLECVQDMDHENMFWYRQDPGLGLRLIYFSYDVKMKEKGDIPEGYSVSREKKERFSLILESASTNQTSMYLCASSLSTGSSYNEQFFGPGTRLTVL.

In this sample, this clonotype turned up a few times. The J gene is TRBJ2-1, the V gene TRBV5-1; D not resolved. Per germline, CDR1 SGHRS and CDR2 YFSETQ. The CDR3 sequence is 14 residues long. Trimming pared 0 bases from V and 1 base from J, leaving 5 bases between. The CDR3 DNA reads as TGCGCCAGCAGCTTGGAAAAGTCCTACAATGAGCAGTTCTTC. It yields the protein CASSLEKSYNEQFF.

This clonotype appeared a few times. The chain is built from TRBV9 and TRBJ2-3; 8 nucleotides agree with TRBD1. Germline V lookup: CDR1 SGDLS, CDR2 YYNGEE. V gave up 2 bases and J gave up 1 base; unmatched junction bases: 3. The CDR3 spans 15 residues. In nucleotides, the CDR3 is TGTGCCAGCAGCGTCGGGACAGGCGGCACAGATACGCAGTATTTT. This encodes CASSVGTGGTDTQYF.

This chain connects TRBV5-1 to TRBJ2-2; D may be TRBD2 (6 bases). This CDR3 is 14 amino acids long. V shed 7 bases and J shed 1 base, with 11 bases lying between them. Germline CDR1 is SGHRS and CDR2 is YFSETQ. Here the CDR3 DNA reads TGCGCCAGCGCGGCGGGGTTGAACACCGGGGAGCTGTTTTTT. This translates into CASAAGLNTGELFF.

This clonotype was counted many times. The rearrangement joins TRBV5-1 to TRBJ2-7, with unresolved D. The V gene's germline CDR1 is SGHRS and CDR2 YFSETQ. The CDR3 consists of 13 residues. Trimming shortened V by 5 bases and J by 0 bases, and 9 bases separated the two germline ends. CDR3: CASSRPTSYEQYF. CDR3 in DNA: TGCGCCAGCAGTCGGCCGACCTCCTACGAGCAGTACTTC. Filled out from reference TRBV5-1 and TRBJ2-7, the complete variable domain reads KAGVTQTPRYLIKTRGQQVTLSCSPISGHRSVSWYQQTPGQGLQFLFEYFSETQRNKGNFPGRFSGRQFSNSRSEMNVSTLELGDSALYLCASSRPTSYEQYFGPGTRLTVT.

This chain joins TRBV20-1 and TRBJ2-1; 8 bases align to TRBD1. The V and J ends lost 4 bases and 3 bases, in that order; junction bases with no gene match: 5. From germline, CDR1 is DFQATT and CDR2 SNEGSKA (reference sequence). The CDR3 totals 14 residues. In nucleotides, the CDR3 is TGCAGTGCTATCCAGGGGGCTGTCTACAATGAGCAGTTCTTC. This encodes CSAIQGAVYNEQFF.

This clonotype was picked up a small number of times. The J gene is TRBJ2-3, the V gene TRBV5-1; D gene uncertain. Per germline, CDR1 SGHRS and CDR2 YFSETQ. V lost 4 bases and J lost 4, with 10 bases in between. The CDR3 sequence is 13 residues long. The CDR3 spells CASSPTDPDTQYF. CDR3 coding DNA: TGCGCCAGCAGCCCTACCGACCCAGATACGCAGTATTTT.

The genes are TRBV7-2 and TRBJ2-3; D not certain. The CDR3 spans 13 residues. Trimming cost V 2 bases and J 3 bases, with 6 bases left between them. Germline assignment: CDR1 SGHTA and CDR2 FQGNSA. CDR3 amino acids: CASSLILTDTQYF. The CDR3 region has the DNA TGTGCCAGCAGCTTAATACTGACAGATACGCAGTATTTT.

For this clonotype: Compared with germline, one end of the junction differs, possibly owing to a read error. V usage is TRBV28 and J usage is TRBJ2-3; TRBD1 agrees at 10 bases. The germline CDR1 and CDR2 sequences are MDHEN and SYDVKM. CDR3 length equals 17 residues. CDR3 region: CASSSRVRDRGRDTLYF. The CDR3 DNA sequence: TGTGCCAGCAGTTCCCGGGTTCGGGACAGGGGCCGGGATACGCTGTATTTT.

The chain has TRBV7-8 and TRBJ2-1; D perhaps matches TRBD2 (5 bases). Germline lookup yields CDR1 SGHVS and CDR2 FQNEAQ. This CDR3 has 15 residues. V was pared by 1 base and J by 9 bases, with 16 bases between. DNA of the CDR3: TGTGCCAGCAGCTTAGGGTCTAGCAGGCTCTCTGAGCAGTTCTTC. This sequence encodes CASSLGSSRLSEQFF.

This clonotype was detected only a few times. The genes are TRBV7-2 and TRBJ1-2; D gene unclear. Trimming cost V 3 bases and J 0 bases, with 11 bases left between them. The CDR3 length is 15 residues. In germline, CDR1 is SGHTA, CDR2 FQGNSA. CDR3 DNA sequence: TGTGCCAGCAGCTTGGTCGGCGGGCCTAACTATGGCTACACCTTC. It codes for CASSLVGGPNYGYTF. The whole variable domain, filled in from reference TRBV7-2 and TRBJ1-2, reads GAGVSQSPSNKVTEKGKDVELRCDPISGHTALYWYRQSLGQGLEFLIYFQGNSAPDKSGLPSDRFSAERTGGSVSTLTIQRTQQEDSAVYLCASSLVGGPNYGYTFGSGTRLTVV.

V gene TRBV9 combines with J gene TRBJ2-3; 7 positions agree with TRBD2. The germline gives CDR1 SGDLS, CDR2 YYNGEE. The CDR3 has 15 residues. V lost 6 bases and J lost 6; bases outside the gene matches: 13. The CDR3 region is CASTASGTTGDTQYF. The CDR3 DNA reads TGTGCCAGCACCGCCTCGGGGACTACGGGGGATACGCAGTATTTT.

The CDR3 DNA is TGTGCCAGCAGTTTATCGTGGACAGTCCCCTACGAGCAGTACTTC. This gives the protein CASSLSWTVPYEQYF. The chain employs TRBV27 and TRBJ2-7; maybe TRBD1 (6 bases). Germline V gene sequence: CDR1 MNHEY, CDR2 SMNVEV (reference sequence). CDR3 length: 15 residues. The germline V and J ends were trimmed by 0 bases and 2 bases, with 11 bases remaining between them.

This clonotype was seen a handful of times. V gene TRBV5-1 combines with J gene TRBJ2-3, with D possibly being TRBD1 (6 bases). Germline V lookup: CDR1 SGHRS, CDR2 YFSETQ. V lost 0 bases and J 2 bases, leaving 13 bases between the germline ends. This CDR3 contains 16 residues. CDR3 nucleotides: TGCGCCAGCAGCTTGGCCGTCAGGGGCAACACAGATACGCAGTATTTT. Translating gives CASSLAVRGNTDTQYF.

The chain employs TRBV5-5 and TRBJ1-4, with D unclear. Germline lookup yields CDR1 SGHKS and CDR2 YYEKEE (reference sequence). Trimming left V 4 bases short and J 3 bases short, with 7 bases between. The CDR3 runs to 13 residues. As DNA, the CDR3 is TGTGCCAGCAGCCTCATTCCTAATGAAAAACTGTTTTTT. As protein: CASSLIPNEKLFF.